Following are 10 T cell receptor beta chains from one sample sequenced in a study of shared T cell receptors in the human thymus. Sequenced by immunoSEQ multiplex PCR; TCRdb stores in-frame clones only, minus some. The table has hundreds of thousands of clones, about 87% seen once. The sample was also linked to a second study, of human thymus T cells.

Sequences were obtained from thymocytes. The receptors derive from a boy less than two years old with a congenital heart defect.

The count of this clone is one. The chain couples TRBV4-3 to TRBJ2-7; D unclear. Germline CDR1 reads LGHNA; CDR2 reads YSLEER. The CDR3 sequence is 15 residues long. V lost 0 bases and J 9 bases, leaving 18 bases between the germline ends. CDR3 DNA: TGCGCCAGCAGCCAAGAAAGGAACAGAACAGAGAGGCAGTACTTC. It yields the protein CASSQERNRTERQYF.

This chain connects TRBV6-5 to TRBJ1-5; 7 bases fit TRBD1. The CDR3 spans 15 residues. Germline V gene sequence: CDR1 MNHEY, CDR2 SVGAGI. Trimming removed 5 bases from V and 5 bases from J; junction bases left unmatched: 9. The CDR3 DNA follows: TGTGCCAGCAGTCAAAAAAGGGGGCAAGATCAGCCCCAGCATTTT. This gives the protein CASSQKRGQDQPQHF.

This clone was seen only a few times. This sequence joins TRBV5-1 and TRBJ1-5; 8 bases are shared with TRBD1. This CDR3 spans 15 amino acids. Germline loops: CDR1 SGHRS, CDR2 YFSETQ. Trimming took 4 bases from V and 4 from J; bases not matched to a gene: 7. Written as DNA, the CDR3 is TGCGCCAGCAGCAAACAGGGGGAATGGAATCAGCCCCAGCATTTT. Encoded protein: CASSKQGEWNQPQHF.

This chain connects TRBV7-9 to TRBJ2-7, with 8 bases that match TRBD1. CDR3 length equals 15 residues. With 1 base clipped from V and 5 bases from J, the junction kept 7 bases outside the gene matches. The germline V gene encodes CDR1 SEHNR and CDR2 FQNEAQ (reference sequence). CDR3 in DNA: TGTGCCAGCAGCTTAGACGCAGGGGGCCCGGACGAGCAGTACTTC. Its protein is CASSLDAGGPDEQYF.

The rearrangement uses TRBV18 and TRBJ1-2; TRBD1 is a possible D gene (5 bases). Trimming took 0 bases from V and 1 from J, leaving 9 bases between them. CDR1 is KGHSH, CDR2 LQKENI, per germline. This CDR3 comprises 15 residues. The CDR3 protein is CASSPPREINYGYTF. The CDR3 DNA reads as TGTGCCAGCTCACCACCCAGGGAAATTAACTATGGCTACACCTTC. Using reference TRBV18 and TRBJ1-2 for the parts outside the CDR3, the full variable domain is NAGVMQNPRHLVRRRGQEARLRCSPMKGHSHVYWYRQLPEEGLKFMVYLQKENIIDESGMPKERFSAEFPKEGPSILRIQQVVRGDSAAYFCASSPPREINYGYTFGSGTRLTVV.

The chain couples TRBV7-2 to TRBJ1-2; TRBD1 matches at 10 bases. CDR3 length: 17 residues. The junction had 12 bases not matched to a gene; V was cut back by 5 bases and J by 3 bases. Germline loops: CDR1 SGHTA, CDR2 FQGNSA. DNA of the CDR3: TGTGCCAGCAGCGCGGCCAGATTGACAGGGGGCTACTATGGCTACACCTTC. Its translation: CASSAARLTGGYYGYTF.

As regards this clone: Other DNA variants within this sample encode the same CDR3. The chain combines TRBV5-1 with TRBJ2-5, with D maybe TRBD2 (5 bases). Germline V gene data show CDR1 as SGHRS and CDR2 as YFSETQ. The V and J ends lost 0 bases and 5 bases respectively, with 11 bases between them. This CDR3 has 14 residues. The CDR3 protein is CASSLAGGRETQYF. CDR3 nucleotides: TGCGCCAGCAGCTTGGCCGGAGGCCGGGAGACCCAGTACTTC.

The chain recombines TRBV6-5 with TRBJ2-1; 8 positions match TRBD2. V trimming: 5 bases; J trimming: 14 bases; junction bases outside the gene matches: 8. The CDR3 has 12 residues. In germline, CDR1 is MNHEY, CDR2 SVGAGI. The chain's CDR3 is CASSPNGTRKFF. The CDR3 nucleotides are TGTGCCAGCAGTCCGAACGGGACTAGAAAGTTCTTC.

The gene calls are TRBV10-3 and TRBJ1-5; D is uncertain. This CDR3 has 13 residues. Between the trimmed V and J ends, which lost 4 bases and 11 bases, there was a span of 15 bases. Germline V gene sequence: CDR1 ENHRY, CDR2 SYGVKD. As DNA, the CDR3 is TGTGCCATCAGTGGTGGTCCCACGTCGGCCCAGCATTTT. This sequence encodes CAISGGPTSAQHF.

With regard to this clone: Other DNA sequences of this sample code for an identical CDR3. In DNA, the CDR3 is TGCAGTGCTAGAGATCTCCGCGAGCAGTACTTC. As protein: CSARDLREQYF. The V and J genes are TRBV20-1 and TRBJ2-7; the D is unclear. Germline lookup yields CDR1 DFQATT and CDR2 SNEGSKA (reference sequence). The CDR3 runs 11 residues. V lost 0 bases and J lost 6, with 6 bases in between.